These T cell receptor beta chains were read from a single sample in a study of T-cell reconstitution after alpha-beta-depleted transplantation in children. TCRdb fed the PCR reads into MiXCR, producing one record per CDR3 protein. The sample carries 200,000 to 250,000 distinct CDR3 sequences, 9.7% recorded once. This sample comprised PBMCs from the stem cell graft donor, obtained from the stem cell graft. Receptors were obtained from a human donor who donated a stem cell graft to a child with SCID. Each CDR3 is given with its conserved first and last residue. D genes are given only for firm matches. Clone sizes are given selectively: once, few, many, or a class where the clone is expanded.

CDR3 | DNA | V | D | J | size
CASSPTGEVGELFF | TGTGCCAGCAGCCCGACAGGGGAGGTCGGGGAGCTGTTTTTT | TRBV6-1 | TRBD1 | TRBJ2-2 | few
CASSRGEQYF | TGTGCCAGCAGCAGGGGCGAGCAGTACTTC | TRBV21-1 | NA | TRBJ2-7 | many
CASSPDPGPLGSTEAFF | TGTGCCAGCAGCCCGGACCCGGGTCCATTAGGCAGCACTGAAGCTTTCTTT | TRBV4-2 | NA | TRBJ1-1 | many
CASSFRLTRGETQYF | TGTGCCAGCAGCTTTAGGTTGACCAGGGGGGAGACCCAGTACTTC | TRBV5-6 | TRBD1 | TRBJ2-5 | many
CASSPNWIGRTDTQYF | TGTGCCAGCAGTCCTAATTGGATAGGGCGAACAGATACGCAGTATTTT | TRBV12-3/TRBV12-4 | NA | TRBJ2-3 | many
CASMVPNTEAFF | TGTGCCAGTATGGTTCCGAACACTGAAGCTTTCTTT | TRBV19 | NA | TRBJ1-1 | many
CASSLGGTVTSSPLHF | TGCGCCAGCTCCTTGGGCGGGACCGTGACTAGCTCACCCCTCCACTTT | TRBV5-1 | NA | TRBJ1-6 | many
CASSSRDPGAKNIQYF | TGTGCCAGCAGTTCCCGGGACCCCGGAGCCAAAAACATTCAGTACTTC | TRBV6-5 | NA | TRBJ2-4 | many
CSAINSAGDFEAFF | TGCAGTGCTATTAACTCGGCGGGGGACTTTGAAGCTTTCTTT | TRBV20-1 | NA | TRBJ1-1 | many
CASSYSPPFTGNTIYF | TGTGCCAGCAGTTACTCGCCGCCGTTCACTGGAAACACCATATATTTT | TRBV6-5 | NA | TRBJ1-3 | few
CASESAGATGELFF | TGTGCCAGTGAATCAGCGGGGGCTACCGGGGAGCTGTTTTTT | TRBV12-3/TRBV12-4 | TRBD2 | TRBJ2-2 | many
CASSGQASSYEQYF | TGTGCCAGCAGCGGACAGGCGAGCTCCTACGAGCAGTACTTC | TRBV6-1 | TRBD1 | TRBJ2-7 | few
CASSDRRGLVPNYGYTF | TGTGCCAGCAGCGACCGTCGGGGACTAGTCCCAAACTATGGCTACACCTTC | TRBV9 | NA | TRBJ1-2 | many
CASTLFGGPNSPLHF | TGTGCCAGCACCCTTTTCGGGGGTCCTAATTCACCCCTCCACTTT | TRBV12-3/TRBV12-4 | NA | TRBJ1-6 | many
CASSLLQGEAFF | TGCGCCAGCAGCTTGCTCCAGGGGGAAGCTTTCTTT | TRBV5-1 | NA | TRBJ1-1 | NA
CASSYSGGGRSSYNSPLHF | TGTGCCAGCAGTTACTCTGGGGGGGGCCGGAGCTCCTATAATTCACCCCTCCACTTT | TRBV6-5 | NA | TRBJ1-6 | many
CSARAGEGYTF | TGCAGTGCTAGAGCGGGGGAAGGCTACACCTTC | TRBV20-1 | NA | TRBJ1-2 | many
CATSSPPLYGYTF | TGTGCCACCAGCAGTCCCCCCCTCTATGGCTACACCTTC | TRBV15 | NA | TRBJ1-2 | many
CASSPDRGTFEQFF | TGTGCCAGCAGCCCCGACCGAGGGACCTTCGAGCAGTTCTTC | TRBV7-3 | NA | TRBJ2-1 | NA
CASSFNRGTEAFF | TGTGCCAGCAGCTTTAACAGGGGTACTGAAGCTTTCTTT | TRBV5-6 | TRBD1 | TRBJ1-1 | many
CASSLLTRSTGELFF | TGCGCCAGCAGCTTACTGACACGCTCAACCGGGGAGCTGTTTTTT | TRBV5-1 | NA | TRBJ2-2 | many
CASSQSRVILHF | TGCGCCAGCAGTCAATCCAGGGTGATACTCCACTTT | TRBV23-1 | NA | TRBJ1-6 | few
CASSLARDTASTDTQYF | TGTGCCAGCAGCTTAGCAAGGGACACCGCTAGCACAGATACGCAGTATTTT | TRBV7-9 | NA | TRBJ2-3 | few
CASSIQGFYGYTF | TGTGCCAGCAGTATCCAGGGATTCTATGGCTACACCTTC | TRBV12-3/TRBV12-4 | NA | TRBJ1-2 | many
CASSFWVDTIYF | TGTGCCAGCAGCTTCTGGGTGGACACCATATATTTT | TRBV5-6 | NA | TRBJ1-3 | few
CASSPTGGSDTQYF | TGCGCCAGCTCACCGACAGGGGGCTCAGATACGCAGTATTTT | TRBV5-1 | TRBD1 | TRBJ2-3 | many
CASGLTLGHAEAFF | TGTGCCAGCGGCCTAACCCTGGGACATGCTGAAGCTTTCTTT | TRBV6-5 | NA | TRBJ1-1 | many
CASSLDRGSNTEAFF | TGTGCCAGTAGTCTCGACAGGGGTTCAAACACTGAAGCTTTCTTT | TRBV19 | TRBD1 | TRBJ1-1 | many
CASSYPNSEAFF | TGTGCCAGCAGCTACCCGAACAGTGAAGCTTTCTTT | TRBV5-5 | NA | TRBJ1-1 | many
CASSRSGATYNEQFF | TGTGCCAGCAGTCGCAGCGGGGCGACATACAATGAGCAGTTCTTC | TRBV6-1 | TRBD2 | TRBJ2-1 | NA
CASSSVETQYF | TGTGCCAGCAGCTCAGTAGAGACCCAGTACTTC | TRBV12-3/TRBV12-4 | NA | TRBJ2-5 | many
CASSLAGREAFF | TGTGCCAGCAGCCTCGCAGGGAGGGAAGCTTTCTTT | TRBV12-3/TRBV12-4 | NA | TRBJ1-1 | many
CASNLQNSPLHF | TGTGCCAGCAACCTTCAGAATTCACCCCTCCACTTT | TRBV2 | NA | TRBJ1-6 | many
CASTFRANTGELFF | TGTGCCAGCACCTTTCGCGCGAACACCGGGGAGCTGTTTTTT | TRBV3-1 | NA | TRBJ2-2 | few
CASSPRGGTDTQYF | TGTGCCAGCAGCCCGCGGGGGGGCACAGATACGCAGTATTTT | TRBV7-9 | TRBD2 | TRBJ2-3 | many
CASSPFSGFGQPQHF | TGTGCCAGCAGCCCCTTTTCGGGGTTCGGTCAGCCCCAGCATTTT | TRBV7-2 | NA | TRBJ1-5 | many
CSAVAGGSYEQYF | TGCAGTGCCGTAGCGGGGGGTTCCTACGAGCAGTACTTC | TRBV20-1 | TRBD2 | TRBJ2-7 | many
CASSWTVRDTEAFF | TGTGCCAGCAGCTGGACAGTCCGGGACACTGAAGCTTTCTTT | TRBV5-6 | NA | TRBJ1-1 | many
CASSLSPEGELFF | TGTGCCAGCAGCTTATCCCCCGAAGGGGAGCTGTTTTTT | TRBV7-6 | NA | TRBJ2-2 | many
CASSLTRTGTGNTIYF | TGTGCCAGCAGTCTGACCCGTACAGGGACTGGAAACACCATATATTTT | TRBV12-3/TRBV12-4 | NA | TRBJ1-3 | many
CASSYRGRPYNEQFF | TGCGCCAGCAGCTACAGGGGACGCCCCTACAATGAGCAGTTCTTC | TRBV5-1 | TRBD1 | TRBJ2-1 | many
CASSPSRPQDTEAFF | TGTGCCAGCAGTCCCTCAAGGCCCCAGGACACTGAAGCTTTCTTT | TRBV28 | NA | TRBJ1-1 | many
CASSLTRGETQYF | TGCGCCAGCAGCCTTACTAGGGGAGAGACCCAGTACTTC | TRBV5-1 | NA | TRBJ2-5 | many
CASSQAQAGPMNTEAFF | TGTGCCAGCAGCCAAGCCCAGGCCGGCCCAATGAACACTGAAGCTTTCTTT | TRBV14 | NA | TRBJ1-1 | many
CASSLDPGRETQYF | TGTGCCAGCAGCTTAGATCCGGGTCGGGAGACCCAGTACTTC | TRBV7-2 | NA | TRBJ2-5 | many